Shown below are 27 T cell receptor beta chains from a single sample sequenced in a study of cytomegalovirus exposure and HLA in healthy donors. 60 Vbeta and 13 Jbeta primers were used in PCR. Repertoires were generated with immunoSEQ multiplex PCR, while TCRdb's copy carries only in-frame clones and drops some. This listing includes approximately 58,000 clones. The sample taken for sequencing was PBMCs. All receptors derive from a woman aged 18 to 35 in good health and CMV-seronegative.

The chain carries TRBV25-1 and TRBJ2-7; TRBD1 aligns across 10 bases. This CDR3 has 15 residues. CDR1 is MGHDK and CDR2 is SYGVNS in the germline V gene. J was trimmed by 4 bases and V by 4 bases; bases with no gene match: 7. CDR3 sequence (DNA): TGTGCCAGCAGTGGGTCGGGACAGGGGTTATACGAGCAGTACTTC. Protein sequence: CASSGSGQGLYEQYF.

The J gene is TRBJ2-5, the V gene TRBV19; 9 bases match TRBD2. The V and J ends lost 3 bases and 4 bases, in that order; junction bases with no gene match: 3. The V gene's germline CDR1 is LNHDA and CDR2 SQIVND (reference sequence). This CDR3 has 14 amino acids. The CDR3 spells CASSMWRGGETQYF. The CDR3 DNA reads TGTGCCAGTAGTATGTGGCGGGGGGGAGAGACCCAGTACTTC.

The rearrangement joins TRBV15 to TRBJ1-2; D is unresolved. This CDR3 is 15 amino acids long. From germline, CDR1 is LNHNV and CDR2 YYDKDF (reference sequence). The V end was cut by 0 bases, the J end by 8 bases, with 16 bases between. CDR3 amino acids: CATSRDLPGLQGYTF. CDR3 DNA sequence: TGTGCCACCAGCAGAGATCTCCCTGGGCTTCAGGGCTACACCTTC.

The V gene is TRBV5-1, the J gene TRBJ2-1; D is possibly TRBD2 (5 bases). V shed 2 bases and J shed 0 bases, with 9 bases lying between them. Germline V gives CDR1 SGHRS, CDR2 YFSETQ. The CDR3 spans 15 residues. The CDR3 protein is CASSFGKVSYNEQFF. The CDR3, as DNA: TGCGCCAGCAGCTTCGGGAAAGTCTCCTACAATGAGCAGTTCTTC.

In the case of this clone: This sample includes further DNA sequences coding for the same CDR3. The V and J genes are TRBV6-4 and TRBJ1-1; D is unresolved. CDR1 MRHNA and CDR2 SNTAGT come from the germline V gene. V lost 4 bases to trimming and J lost 1 base, with 10 bases between them. The CDR3 runs to 14 residues. The CDR3 loop reads CASSASPGNTEAFF. The CDR3 DNA reads TGTGCCAGCAGTGCCTCACCGGGGAACACTGAAGCTTTCTTT.

The CDR3 protein is CASSLGSSPDTQYF. DNA of the CDR3: TGTGCCAGCAGCTTAGGCTCTAGCCCAGATACGCAGTATTTT. The V and J genes are TRBV5-4 and TRBJ2-3; weak D call: TRBD2 (5 bases). The CDR3 is 14 residues long. In germline, CDR1 is SGHNT, CDR2 YYREEE (reference sequence). Trimming removed 2 bases from V and 4 bases from J, with 11 bases in between.

The chain is built from TRBV19 and TRBJ1-3; 11 nucleotides align to TRBD1. This CDR3 has 20 amino acids. V lost 2 bases, J lost 1 base, and 13 bases stayed unmatched. Germline CDR1 is LNHDA and CDR2 is SQIVND (reference sequence). CDR3 region: CASSIPLARGQGESGNTIYF. CDR3 bases: TGTGCCAGTAGTATACCTCTGGCGCGGGGACAGGGGGAATCTGGAAACACCATATATTTT.

This chain uses TRBV6-1 with TRBJ1-2; D is possibly TRBD1 (5 bases). V was clipped by 4 bases and J by 8 bases, with 14 bases between them. There are 13 residues in the CDR3. The germline V gene encodes CDR1 MNHNS and CDR2 SASEGT. DNA for the CDR3: TGTGCCAGCAGTGTTCTAGGGGTAGAGGGCTACACCTTC. Its translation is CASSVLGVEGYTF.

The chain links TRBV30 to TRBJ2-1; TRBD2 aligns across 9 bases. Germline assignment: CDR1 GTSNPN and CDR2 SVGIG (reference sequence). There are 13 residues in the CDR3. Trimming took 4 bases from V and 8 from J; bases not matched to a gene: 6. CDR3 loop: CAWISRLADEQFF. The CDR3 DNA reads as TGTGCCTGGATCTCCCGACTAGCGGATGAGCAGTTCTTC.

The genes are TRBV4-1 and TRBJ1-1; D is unclear. CDR1 and CDR2 from the germline V gene are MGHRA and YSYEKL. The CDR3 totals 15 residues. The V and J ends lost 3 bases and 1 base respectively, with 12 bases between them. DNA of the CDR3: TGCGCCAGCAGCCACCCACTGAGGCAGAACACTGAAGCTTTCTTT. Translation: CASSHPLRQNTEAFF.

This chain connects TRBV5-1 to TRBJ2-7; D is perhaps TRBD1 (6 bases). The CDR3 is made up of 13 amino acids. Germline CDR1 and CDR2: SGHRS and YFSETQ. The ends were cut back, 1 base at V and 2 bases at J, with 7 bases in the middle. DNA for the CDR3: TGCGCCAGCAGCTTGCAGGGGACCTACGAGCAGTACTTC. Its translation is CASSLQGTYEQYF. The complete variable domain, with remaining parts taken from reference TRBV5-1 and TRBJ2-7, reads KAGVTQTPRYLIKTRGQQVTLSCSPISGHRSVSWYQQTPGQGLQFLFEYFSETQRNKGNFPGRFSGRQFSNSRSEMNVSTLELGDSALYLCASSLQGTYEQYFGPGTRLTVT.

This chain uses TRBV5-3 with TRBJ2-7; 10 nucleotides match TRBD1. TRBV5-3 is designated an ORF whose function remains uncertain. The CDR3 runs 19 residues. Unmatched junction bases numbered 15, after V lost 1 base and J lost 2 bases. In DNA, the CDR3 is TGTGCCAGAAGCTTGCCCGTAGCCATTACCGGGACAGGGGCCTACGAGCAGTACTTC. It encodes CARSLPVAITGTGAYEQYF.

The CDR3 DNA reads as TGTGCCAGCAGCTTACTGGGCGGGGGGTCCACAGATACGCAGTATTTT. Its translation is CASSLLGGGSTDTQYF. The gene calls are TRBV7-6 and TRBJ2-3; 8 bases agree with TRBD2. This CDR3 is built from 16 residues. V shed 2 bases, J shed 2 bases, and the junction held 6 bases outside the gene matches. Looked up from germline, CDR1 is SGHVS and CDR2 is FNYEAQ.

The V call is TRBV6-5, the J call TRBJ2-2; TRBD1 matches at 8 bases. The germline CDR1 and CDR2 sequences are MNHEY and SVGAGI. V gave up 5 bases and J gave up 7 bases; unmatched junction bases: 6. This CDR3 has 14 residues. The CDR3 DNA follows: TGTGCCAGCAGTCTCCAGGGGGCAAGCGGGGAGCTGTTTTTT. Protein product: CASSLQGASGELFF.

The CDR3 DNA sequence: TGTGCCAGCTCACCACCGGGCGGGGCTATCTCCTACGAGCAGTACTTC. This codes for CASSPPGGAISYEQYF. The chain combines TRBV18 with TRBJ2-7, with D possibly TRBD2 on 6 matching bases. The CDR3 contains 16 residues. Trimming took 0 bases from V and 0 from J, leaving 12 bases between them. Germline CDR1 reads KGHSH; CDR2 reads LQKENI.

V usage is TRBV25-1 and J usage is TRBJ2-1; D gene unclear. V lost 3 bases and J lost 9, with 3 bases in between. This CDR3 region has 10 residues. Germline V lookup: CDR1 MGHDK, CDR2 SYGVNS. The CDR3 bases are TGTGCCAGCAGTGACAGTGAGCAGTTCTTC. It translates to CASSDSEQFF.

Written as DNA, the CDR3 is TGTGCCAGCAGTTTACAGGGGAGCTACGAGCAGTACTTC. Its translation is CASSLQGSYEQYF. The chain carries TRBV27 and TRBJ2-7, with a possible D match to TRBD1 (6 bases). CDR3 length: 13 residues. Germline loops: CDR1 MNHEY, CDR2 SMNVEV (reference sequence). Trimming cost V 2 bases and J 3 bases, with 8 bases left between them.

This chain connects TRBV4-1 to TRBJ2-1; D unclear. CDR1 is MGHRA, CDR2 YSYEKL, per germline. This CDR3 spans 12 amino acids. V lost 3 bases and J 5 bases, leaving 5 bases between the germline ends. CDR3 nucleotide sequence: TGCGCCAGCAGCCAGGCCGACAATGAGCAGTTCTTC. Translated, it gives CASSQADNEQFF.

The chain recombines TRBV9 with TRBJ1-2, with D possibly TRBD1 on 5 matching bases. Germline lookup yields CDR1 SGDLS and CDR2 YYNGEE. CDR3 length: 18 amino acids. V dropped 3 bases and J dropped 4 bases, with 25 bases sitting between them. CDR3 bases: TGTGCCAGCAGCGACGTATATGGGACTCAAAAGAGGGGCTATGGCTACACCTTC. Its translation: CASSDVYGTQKRGYGYTF.

The V gene is TRBV4-2, the J gene TRBJ2-7, with a weak D call TRBD2 (7 bases). Deletions cut 0 bases from V and 2 bases from J, with 14 bases between. Per the germline V gene, CDR1 is LGHNA and CDR2 is YNFKEQ. The CDR3 runs to 16 residues. CDR3: CASSQDSGGGAYEQYF. The CDR3 DNA reads TGTGCCAGCAGCCAAGATTCGGGGGGCGGCGCCTACGAGCAGTACTTC.

J is TRBJ2-1 and V is TRBV9; 14 bases line up with TRBD2. V trimming: 7 bases; J trimming: 8 bases; junction bases outside the gene matches: 14. Germline V gene data show CDR1 as SGDLS and CDR2 as YYNGEE. CDR3 length: 17 amino acids. The CDR3 region is CASGSRTSGGLTHEQFF. The CDR3 DNA reads as TGTGCCAGCGGGTCCCGGACTAGCGGGGGGCTTACCCATGAGCAGTTCTTC.

The J gene is TRBJ2-5, the V gene TRBV11-1, with D tentatively TRBD1 (5 bases). This CDR3 region has 14 residues. In germline, CDR1 is SGHAT, CDR2 FQDESV (reference sequence). Trimming removed 1 base from V and 4 bases from J, with 10 bases in between. The DNA for the CDR3 is TGTGCCAGCAGCTTAGGCAGGGTCCCAGAGACCCAGTACTTC. It encodes CASSLGRVPETQYF.

CDR3 nucleotides: TGCGCCAGCAGGCGAAAGGTACAGGGAGGGTGGAACACTGAAGCTTTCTTT. Protein: CASRRKVQGGWNTEAFF. The J gene is TRBJ1-1, the V gene TRBV10-1; maybe TRBD1 (6 bases). The CDR3 totals 17 residues. Germline V gives CDR1 WNHNN, CDR2 SYGVQD (reference sequence). Trimming took 6 bases from V and 1 from J, leaving 21 bases between them.

The chain couples TRBV11-2 to TRBJ1-5, with 7 bases lining up with TRBD1. Germline V lookup: CDR1 SGHAT, CDR2 FQNNGV. The CDR3 sequence is 15 residues long. With 1 base clipped from V and 7 bases from J, the junction kept 7 bases outside the gene matches. CDR3 coding DNA: TGTGCCAGCAGCTTAGGGCGAGCAGGGGGACAGCCCCAGCATTTT. This gives the protein CASSLGRAGGQPQHF.

This chain uses TRBV21-1 with TRBJ1-4. TRBV21-1 is a pseudogene segment. This CDR3 is built from 18 residues. CDR3 sequence (DNA): TGTGCCAGCAGCAAAGATCAGGGAGGGGATGCAACTAATGAAAAACTGTTTTTT. This encodes CASSKDQGGDATNEKLFF.

V usage is TRBV4-2 and J usage is TRBJ1-1, with 9 bases matching TRBD1. Trimming removed 4 bases from V and 1 base from J; junction bases left unmatched: 7. This CDR3 is built from 16 residues. The V gene's germline CDR1 is LGHNA and CDR2 YNFKEQ. CDR3 protein: CASSPRTGVGNTEAFF. The CDR3, as DNA: TGTGCCAGCAGCCCCCGGACAGGGGTTGGGAACACTGAAGCTTTCTTT.

This chain connects TRBV7-9 to TRBJ2-5, with unresolved D. There are 13 residues in the CDR3. The germline V and J ends were trimmed by 1 base and 4 bases, with 7 bases remaining between them. Germline CDR1 is SEHNR and CDR2 is FQNEAQ (reference sequence). CDR3 protein: CASSLGSGETQYF. CDR3 coding DNA: TGTGCCAGCAGCTTAGGGTCCGGAGAGACCCAGTACTTC. Full variable domain (rest looked up from reference TRBV7-9 and TRBJ2-5): DTGVSQNPRHKITKRGQNVTFRCDPISEHNRLYWYRQTLGQGPEFLTYFQNEAQLEKSRLLSDRFSAERPKGSFSTLEIQRTEQGDSAMYLCASSLGSGETQYFGPGTRLLVL.